This T cell receptor (beta chain) appears in the sequencing data of a study of blood T cell repertoires in COVID-19. CDR1 is SEHNR, CDR2 FQNEAQ, per germline (reference sequence). The CDR3 runs 13 residues. The V end lost 11 bases, the J end lost 0 bases, and 14 bases lay between the germline ends. This table comes from immunoSEQ multiplex PCR, and its TCRdb copy is limited to in-frame clones, with some not included. The top ten hold around 7% of the sample, which has about 87,000 clones, around 87% seen once. The clonotype comes from a human donor with acute or convalescent COVID-19. The donor label of this sample is uncertain. The chain couples TRBV7-9 to TRBJ2-7; perhaps TRBD2 as D (5 bases). Sequencing input: peripheral blood. CDR3 bases: TGTGCCTCTATATCGGGGAGCTCCTACGAGCAGTACTTC. Translation gives CASISGSSYEQYF.